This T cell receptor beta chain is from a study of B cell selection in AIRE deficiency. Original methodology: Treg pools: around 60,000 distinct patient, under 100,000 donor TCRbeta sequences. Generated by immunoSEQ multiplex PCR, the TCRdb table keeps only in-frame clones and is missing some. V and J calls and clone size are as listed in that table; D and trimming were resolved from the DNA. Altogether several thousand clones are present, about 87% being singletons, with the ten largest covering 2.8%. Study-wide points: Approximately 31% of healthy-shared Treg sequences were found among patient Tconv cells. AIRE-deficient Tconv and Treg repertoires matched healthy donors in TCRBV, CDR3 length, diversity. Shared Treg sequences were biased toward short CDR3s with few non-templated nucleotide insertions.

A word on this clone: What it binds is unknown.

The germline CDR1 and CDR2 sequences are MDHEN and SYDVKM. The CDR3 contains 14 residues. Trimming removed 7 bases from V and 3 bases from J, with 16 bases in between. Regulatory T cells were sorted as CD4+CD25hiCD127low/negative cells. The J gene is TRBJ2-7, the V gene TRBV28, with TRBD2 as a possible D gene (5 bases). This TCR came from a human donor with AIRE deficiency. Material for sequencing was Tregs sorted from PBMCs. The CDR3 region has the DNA TGTGCCAGCACAGGAGGCGGCACCCACTACGAGCAGTACTTC. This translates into CASTGGGTHYEQYF.